The rows below give T cell receptor beta chains drawn from one sample of a study of cytomegalovirus exposure and HLA in healthy donors. The protocol was immunoSEQ multiplex PCR, while the TCRdb copy is restricted to in-frame clones and leaves out a portion. The profile shows about 250,000 clones, about 90% of them singletons. Sequencing was done on a sample of PBMCs. These receptors came from a man aged 18 to 30 in good health and CMV-seropositive. Both conserved end residues are part of each CDR3. The D gene is left open where the match is weak. Clone size is stated in some rows and not others, as once, few, many or a class when expanded.

-,TRBV2,-,12,TRBJ2-1,TGTGCCAGCAGTTGGGACTACAATGAGCAGTTCTTC,CASSWDYNEQFF
-,TRBV27,-,15,TRBJ2-4,TGTGCCAGCAGTAAAACAGGGCTAGCCAAAAACATTCAGTACTTC,CASSKTGLAKNIQYF
-,TRBV30,-,13,TRBJ1-5,TGTGCCTGGAGTGCAGAAGGGTGGCAGCCCCAGCATTTT,CAWSAEGWQPQHF
-,TRBV28,TRBD2,14,TRBJ2-1,TGTGCCAGCAGGTCTAGCGGGAGGGACAATGAGCAGTTCTTC,CASRSSGRDNEQFF
once,TRBV27,TRBD1,15,TRBJ2-3,TGTGCCAGCAGTTTGTTGACAGGGGACGTAGATACGCAGTATTTT,CASSLLTGDVDTQYF
-,TRBV28,-,17,TRBJ2-7,TGTGCCAGCAGTTACCCCCAGGTCGGTAGCGGAACCTACGAGCAGTACTTC,CASSYPQVGSGTYEQYF
-,TRBV7-2,-,14,TRBJ2-7,TGTGCCAGCAGCTTAGCTAGCGCCTCCTACGAGCAGTACTTC,CASSLASASYEQYF
-,TRBV6-5,-,15,TRBJ2-3,TGTGCCAGCAGTTACTCTACCACTAGCACAGATACGCAGTATTTT,CASSYSTTSTDTQYF
-,TRBV5-1,TRBD1,15,TRBJ1-4,TGCGCCAGCAGCACCTACCGGGACAGGGGTGAAAAACTGTTTTTT,CASSTYRDRGEKLFF
-,TRBV30,TRBD1,13,TRBJ2-7,TGTGCCTGGAGCACAAAAGGCAGGGGGTACCAGTACTTC,CAWSTKGRGYQYF
-,TRBV2,-,15,TRBJ2-1,TGTGCCAGCAGGGCACAGGGATTCTCCTACAATGAGCAGTTCTTC,CASRAQGFSYNEQFF
-,TRBV30,-,14,TRBJ2-7,TGTGCCTGGAGTGTCATGGTCCCAGGCTACGAGCAGTACTTC,CAWSVMVPGYEQYF
-,TRBV4-2,-,16,TRBJ1-2,TGTGCCAGCAGCCCATACACAGGGTTAGCTAACTATGGCTACACCTTC,CASSPYTGLANYGYTF
-,TRBV10-3,TRBD2,16,TRBJ2-3,TGTGCCATCAGTGATCCGACTAGCGGGAGCACAGATACGCAGTATTTT,CAISDPTSGSTDTQYF
-,TRBV27,-,14,TRBJ1-5,TGTGCCAGCAGTCTTCAGGGGAGTCAGGAGCCCCAGCATTTT,CASSLQGSQEPQHF
-,TRBV7-9,-,14,TRBJ2-1,TGTGCCAGCAGCACCCCATTGGGGCCGGGAGATTTGGTCTTC,CASSTPLGPGDLVF
-,TRBV11-2,-,14,TRBJ2-2,TGTGCCAGCAGCTTGGGAGCGGACACCGGGGAGCTGTTTTTT,CASSLGADTGELFF
-,TRBV5-1,-,13,TRBJ1-2,TGCGCCAGCAGCGGGCCAGCTAACTATGGCTACACCTTC,CASSGPANYGYTF
-,TRBV27,-,14,TRBJ1-2,TGTGCCAGCAGTTTAGGGCCTGCCCCGGGTGGCTACACCTTC,CASSLGPAPGGYTF
-,TRBV5-6,-,16,TRBJ1-2,TGTGCCAGCAGCTTGAAGCTCGAAGGGATCAACTATGGCTACACCTTC,CASSLKLEGINYGYTF
-,TRBV7-9,-,17,TRBJ2-2,TGTGCCAGCAGGGACGGTCCGGGAGTCTCGTGGACCGGGGAGCTGTTTTTT,CASRDGPGVSWTGELFF
-,TRBV7-9,-,13,TRBJ1-2,TGTGCCAGCAGCCCGCGGGGTACCAGTGGCTACACCTTC,CASSPRGTSGYTF
-,TRBV6-6,-,12,TRBJ2-5,TGTGCCAGCAGTACCTTCCAGGAGACCCAGTACTTC,CASSTFQETQYF
-,TRBV18,-,12,TRBJ2-7,TGTGCCAGCTCATCCCAGGGCTACGAGCAGTACTTC,CASSSQGYEQYF
-,TRBV14,-,14,TRBJ2-7,TGTGCCAGCAGCCCCCGGTGGGGCTCCTACGAGCAGTACTTC,CASSPRWGSYEQYF
-,TRBV4-2,-,13,TRBJ2-3,TGTGCCAGCAGCCAAGAAGGCACAGATACGCAGTATTTT,CASSQEGTDTQYF
few,TRBV29-1,TRBD2,15,TRBJ2-5,TGCAGCGTTACATTGGCTAGCGGAGGACAAGAGACCCAGTACTTC,CSVTLASGGQETQYF
-,TRBV30,-,12,TRBJ2-5,TGTGCCTGGACGATGTTCCAAGAGACCCAGTACTTC,CAWTMFQETQYF
-,TRBV2,-,13,TRBJ1-5,TGTGCCAGCAGTGGGGGGCCCGATCAGCCCCAGCATTTT,CASSGGPDQPQHF
-,TRBV5-1,TRBD1,14,TRBJ2-7,TGCGCCAGCAGCCCCGGACAGGGGGCCTACGAGCAGTACTTC,CASSPGQGAYEQYF
-,TRBV10-3,-,14,TRBJ2-1,TGTGCCATCAGTGAGCCCACAGATTACAATGAGCAGTTCTTC,CAISEPTDYNEQFF
-,TRBV2,TRBD2,15,TRBJ2-5,TGTGCCAGCAGTGAGCTGGGCGGGAGAACGGAGACCCAGTACTTC,CASSELGGRTETQYF
-,TRBV6-6,TRBD1,13,TRBJ1-2,TGTGCCAGCGTCCAGGGGGCTAACTATGGCTACACCTTC,CASVQGANYGYTF
-,TRBV18,TRBD1,15,TRBJ1-2,TGTGCCAGCTCACCAGGGACAGCATTCATCGTTGGCTACACCTTC,CASSPGTAFIVGYTF
-,TRBV25-1,-,11,TRBJ2-1,TGTGCCAGCAGTGGAGACCCCAGGCTGTTCTTC,CASSGDPRLFF
-,TRBV6-5,-,15,TRBJ2-5,TGTGCCAGCAGTTACTCATCACAGTTCGAAGAGACCCAGTACTTC,CASSYSSQFEETQYF
-,TRBV4-2,TRBD2,16,TRBJ2-1,TGTGCCAGCAGCCAAACCGGACTAGCGGGATTAGGTGAGCAGTTCTTC,CASSQTGLAGLGEQFF
-,TRBV30,-,12,TRBJ2-7,TGTGCCTGGAGTGGCTTGGCCTACGAGCAGTACTTC,CAWSGLAYEQYF
once,TRBV11-2,-,13,TRBJ1-2,TGTGCCAGCAGCTTAGATATCGGCTATGGCTACACCTTC,CASSLDIGYGYTF
once,TRBV29-1,TRBD1,14,TRBJ2-7,TGCAGCGCCGCTAGCCGGGCAGGGGGCTACGAGCAGTACTTC,CSAASRAGGYEQYF
-,TRBV7-6,-,16,TRBJ1-4,TGTGCCAGCAGCTTAGTCGTCGGGCAGGGAGGCGAAAAACTGTTTTTT,CASSLVVGQGGEKLFF
-,TRBV29-1,TRBD2,13,TRBJ2-5,TGCAGCGTAGATAGGACTAGCGGGGAGACCCAGTACTTC,CSVDRTSGETQYF
-,TRBV4-1,-,13,TRBJ2-7,TGCGCCAGCAGCCAGTCCCAGGGTTACGAGCAGTACTTC,CASSQSQGYEQYF
-,TRBV6-5,-,13,TRBJ1-2,TGTGCCAGCGCTCCTTTTCAGGGAATTGGCTACACCTTC,CASAPFQGIGYTF
-,TRBV7-8,TRBD1,13,TRBJ1-4,TGTGCCAGCAGCCTGACGACAGGGAACAAACTGTTTTTT,CASSLTTGNKLFF
-,TRBV5-1,TRBD2,15,TRBJ2-1,TGCGCCAGCAGCCCGAGGACTAGCGGGAGTGGTGAGCAGTTCTTC,CASSPRTSGSGEQFF
-,TRBV6-6,-,14,TRBJ1-2,TGTGCCAGCAGTTTCGACAGCTACAACTATGGCTACACCTTC,CASSFDSYNYGYTF
-,TRBV6-5,TRBD1,14,TRBJ2-7,TGTGCCAGCAAGCGCGGACAGGCCTCCTACGAGCAGTACTTC,CASKRGQASYEQYF
-,TRBV28,-,16,TRBJ1-1,TGTGCCAGCAGGTCCTCAGAGGTGTCGGTATTCGCTGAAGCTTTCTTT,CASRSSEVSVFAEAFF
few,TRBV6-1,-,13,TRBJ2-1,TGTGCCAGCAGTGAGGGGGAGCGGCATGAGCAGTTCTTC,CASSEGERHEQFF
many,TRBV10-3,-,12,TRBJ1-2,TGTGCCATCAGCCGGGACGCCGGTGGCTACACCTTC,CAISRDAGGYTF
-,TRBV6-4,-,14,TRBJ2-3,TGTGCCAGCAGTAAAAGCGGGCGCACAGATACGCAGTATTTT,CASSKSGRTDTQYF
-,TRBV27,TRBD2,14,TRBJ2-7,TGTGCCAGCAGTTTAACGGGAGGGGACTACGAGCAGTACTTC,CASSLTGGDYEQYF
-,TRBV28,-,15,TRBJ2-3,TGTGCCAGCAGTTATCCGAGCGGAAGCACAGATACGCAGTATTTT,CASSYPSGSTDTQYF